The clone carrying this T cell receptor (beta chain) occurred a few times. CDR1 SEHNR and CDR2 FQNEAQ come from the germline V gene (reference sequence). The CDR3 loop spans 17 amino acids. The ends lost 3 bases at V and 0 bases at J; junction bases unmatched: 10. How the authors handled the data: From reference gene primer amplification, estimates of nucleated cell counts were derived. The protocol was immunoSEQ multiplex PCR, while the TCRdb copy is restricted to in-frame clones and leaves out a portion. V, J and clone size are those of that table, while D and trimming were read from the DNA. The sample has about 310,000 clones; about 89% are singletons. The data stem from a study of blood T cell repertoires in COVID-19. Overall study context: Donors in the United States, Italy and Spain gave samples during acute or convalescent COVID-19. T cells, B-cell-depleted T cells, or PBMCs provided the cDNA or gDNA that served as material.

V usage is TRBV7-9 and J usage is TRBJ1-1; TRBD1 matches at 7 bases. Input material: peripheral blood. The receptor was derived from a woman aged 45 to 65 who had recovered from COVID-19. CDR3 protein: CASSLEGQTVMNTEAFF. The CDR3 DNA reads TGTGCCAGCAGCTTGGAGGGACAGACGGTGATGAACACTGAAGCTTTCTTT.